This T cell receptor (beta chain) was found in a study of beta chain features in type 1 diabetes. Whole-study context: Patients and healthy donors were similar in age, gender and cell yields. Study-wide points: Sampled from patients, naive, central memory and Treg TCRB repertoires appeared more similar than those sampled from healthy donors. The study found moderately but significantly shorter TCRB CDR3s in all four CD4+ subsets of Type 1 diabetes patients.

With regard to this clone: Its antigen is unidentified. The germline gene is not matched at one end of the junction; a read error may be the cause.

Sorting of CD4+ naive, central memory, regulatory and stem cell-like memory cells was performed via CD45RO/CCR7/CD25/CD127/CD95/CD27. Expressed TCRB transcripts were sequenced, since all the RNA that had been isolated was reverse transcribed. Generated by immunoSEQ multiplex PCR, the TCRdb table keeps only in-frame clones and is missing some. The top ten hold less than 0.02% of the sample, which has roughly 290,000 clones, roughly 15% seen once. The germline gives CDR1 MNHEY, CDR2 SMNVEV (reference sequence). This CDR3 is 15 amino acids long. The chain is built from TRBV27 and TRBJ2-7, with TRBD2 matching 15 bases. The receptor was isolated from a man between 18 and 29 years old with type 1 diabetes. The source material was naive CD4+ T cells from blood. The CDR3 sequence is CASSLYRTSGRAIFF. CDR3 nucleotides: TGTGCCAGCAGTTTGTATCGGACTAGCGGGAGGGCCATCTTCTTC.